The T cell receptor beta chain described here comes from a study of OX40 agonist ivuxolimab in advanced cancers. Autoimmune disease history or systemic immunosuppression disqualified patients. General study points: In the 0.1-3.0 mg/kg groups, partial responders showed among the lowest expansion.

Repertoires were generated with immunoSEQ multiplex PCR, while TCRdb's copy carries only in-frame clones and drops some. This sample carries tens of thousands of clones, 85% to 95% of them seen once, and the ten largest clones take roughly 14%. Details on this clone: Its antigen is undetermined.

The sequence was obtained from an adult with an advanced solid tumor such as melanoma, head and neck, liver or kidney cancer. The specimen was CD4+ or CD8+ T cells sorted from blood, collected in a trial of the OX40 agonist ivuxolimab.

The CDR3 DNA follows: TGTGCCAGCAGTTTGGTAGCGGGAGTTGGCGAGCAGTACTTC. This gives the protein CASSLVAGVGEQYF. J is TRBJ2-7 and V is TRBV28; 9 bases line up with TRBD2. CDR1 MDHEN and CDR2 SYDVKM come from the germline V gene. CDR3 size: 14 residues. V was pared by 3 bases and J by 6 bases, with 6 bases of the junction left unmatched.